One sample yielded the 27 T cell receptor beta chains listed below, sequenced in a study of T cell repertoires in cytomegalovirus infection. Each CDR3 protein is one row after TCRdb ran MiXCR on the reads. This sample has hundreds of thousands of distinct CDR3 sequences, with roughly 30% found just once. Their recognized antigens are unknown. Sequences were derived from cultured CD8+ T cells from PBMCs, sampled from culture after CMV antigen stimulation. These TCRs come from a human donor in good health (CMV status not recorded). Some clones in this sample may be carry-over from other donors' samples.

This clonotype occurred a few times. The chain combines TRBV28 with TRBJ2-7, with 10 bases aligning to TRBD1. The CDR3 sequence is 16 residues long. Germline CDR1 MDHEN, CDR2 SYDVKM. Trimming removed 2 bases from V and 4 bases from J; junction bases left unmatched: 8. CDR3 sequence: CASSLQDRGHQYEQYV. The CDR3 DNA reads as TGTGCCAGCAGTTTACAAGACAGGGGGCATCAATACGAGCAGTACGTC.

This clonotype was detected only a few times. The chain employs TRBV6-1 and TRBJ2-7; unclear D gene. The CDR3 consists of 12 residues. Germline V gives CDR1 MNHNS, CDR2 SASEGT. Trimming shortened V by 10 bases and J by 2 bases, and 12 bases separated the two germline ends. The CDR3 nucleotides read TGTGCCACTCTGGCTTTTACCTACGAGCAGTACGTC. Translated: CATLAFTYEQYV.

CDR3 loop: CASSRTAPSYNEQFF. The CDR3 DNA sequence: TGTGCCAGCAGCCGGACAGCCCCATCCTACAATGAGCAGTTCTTC. The V and J genes are TRBV6-1 and TRBJ2-1; D is perhaps TRBD1 (6 bases). This CDR3 has 15 amino acids. Trimming pared 6 bases from V and 1 base from J, leaving 13 bases between. From germline, CDR1 is MNHNS and CDR2 SASEGT.

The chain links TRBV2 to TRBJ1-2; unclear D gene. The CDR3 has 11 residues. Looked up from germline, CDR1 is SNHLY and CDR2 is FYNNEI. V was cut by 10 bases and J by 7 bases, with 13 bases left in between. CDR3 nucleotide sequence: TGTGCCACCACCGAGTTACGTGGCTACACCTTC. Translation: CATTELRGYTF.

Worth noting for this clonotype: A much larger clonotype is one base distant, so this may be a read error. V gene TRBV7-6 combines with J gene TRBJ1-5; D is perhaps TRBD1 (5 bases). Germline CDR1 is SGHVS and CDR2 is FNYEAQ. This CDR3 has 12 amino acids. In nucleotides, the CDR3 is TGTGTCAGCAGCGTCGGGGGTCAGCCCCAGCATTTT. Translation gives CVSSVGGQPQHF.

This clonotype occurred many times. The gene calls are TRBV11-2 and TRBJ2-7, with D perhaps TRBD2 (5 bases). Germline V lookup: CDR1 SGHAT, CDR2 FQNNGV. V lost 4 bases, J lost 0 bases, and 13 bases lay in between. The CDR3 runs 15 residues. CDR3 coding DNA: TGTGCCAGCAGCTCCAGCGGCGGTAGCTCCTACGAGCAGTACGTC. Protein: CASSSSGGSSYEQYV.

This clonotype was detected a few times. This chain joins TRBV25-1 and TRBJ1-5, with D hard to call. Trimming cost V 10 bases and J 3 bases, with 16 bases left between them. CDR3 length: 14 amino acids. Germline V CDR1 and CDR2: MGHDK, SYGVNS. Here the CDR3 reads CATIRHSFNQPQHF. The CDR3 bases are TGTGCCACCATCCGGCACAGTTTCAATCAGCCCCAGCATTTT.

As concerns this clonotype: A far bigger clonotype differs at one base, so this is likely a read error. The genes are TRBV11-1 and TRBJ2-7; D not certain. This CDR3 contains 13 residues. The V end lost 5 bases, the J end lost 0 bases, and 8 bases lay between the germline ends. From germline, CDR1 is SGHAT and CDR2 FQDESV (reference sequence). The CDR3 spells CASSPQSSYEQYV. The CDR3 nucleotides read TGTGCCAGCAGCCCCCAGAGCTCCTACGAGCAGTACGTC.

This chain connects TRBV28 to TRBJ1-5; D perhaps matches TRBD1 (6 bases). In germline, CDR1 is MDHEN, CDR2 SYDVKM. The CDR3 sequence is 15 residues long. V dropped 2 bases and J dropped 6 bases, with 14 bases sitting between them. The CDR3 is CASSLPGDGSQPQHF. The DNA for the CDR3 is TGTGCCAGCAGTTTACCAGGGGACGGGAGTCAGCCCCAGCATTTT.

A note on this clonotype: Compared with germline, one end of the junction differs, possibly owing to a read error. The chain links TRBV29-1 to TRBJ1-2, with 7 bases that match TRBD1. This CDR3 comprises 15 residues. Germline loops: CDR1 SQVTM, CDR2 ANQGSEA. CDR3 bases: TGCAGCATTGAAACAGGGGATAAACGGGACTATGGCTACACCTTC. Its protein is CSIETGDKRDYGYTF.

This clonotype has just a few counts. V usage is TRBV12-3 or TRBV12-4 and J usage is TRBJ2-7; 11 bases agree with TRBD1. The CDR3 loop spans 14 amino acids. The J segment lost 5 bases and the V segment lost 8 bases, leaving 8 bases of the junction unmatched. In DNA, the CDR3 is TGTGCCAGCGGCGTAAGGGACAGGGGGGACGAGCAGTACTTC. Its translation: CASGVRDRGDEQYF.

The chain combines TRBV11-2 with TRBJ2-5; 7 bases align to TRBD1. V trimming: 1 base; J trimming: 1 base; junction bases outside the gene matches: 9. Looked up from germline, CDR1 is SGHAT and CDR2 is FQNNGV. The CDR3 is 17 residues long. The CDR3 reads CASSLVPTGRFQETQYF. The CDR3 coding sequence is TGTGCCAGCAGCTTAGTACCGACAGGGCGATTCCAAGAGACCCAGTACTTC.

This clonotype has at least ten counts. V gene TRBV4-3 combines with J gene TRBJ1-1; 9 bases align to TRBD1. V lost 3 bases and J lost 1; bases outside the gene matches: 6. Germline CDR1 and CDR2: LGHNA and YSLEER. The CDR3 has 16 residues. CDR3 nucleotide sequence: TGCGCCAGCAGCCACCTTCCGGGACAGGGGAACACTGAAGCTTTCTTT. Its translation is CASSHLPGQGNTEAFF.

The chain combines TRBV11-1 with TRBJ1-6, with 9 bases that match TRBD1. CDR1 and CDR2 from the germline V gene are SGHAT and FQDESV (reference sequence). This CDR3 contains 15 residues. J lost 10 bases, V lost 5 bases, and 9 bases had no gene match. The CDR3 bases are TGTGCCAGCAGCGCGCCGGGACAGGGACTCTCACCCCTCCACTTT. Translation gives CASSAPGQGLSPLHF.

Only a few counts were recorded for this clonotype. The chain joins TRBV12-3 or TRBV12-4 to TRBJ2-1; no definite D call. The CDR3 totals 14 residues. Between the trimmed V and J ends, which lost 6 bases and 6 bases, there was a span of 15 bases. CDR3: CASSPRSQPNEQFF. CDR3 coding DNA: TGTGCCAGCAGCCCCCGCAGTCAGCCCAATGAGCAGTTCTTC.

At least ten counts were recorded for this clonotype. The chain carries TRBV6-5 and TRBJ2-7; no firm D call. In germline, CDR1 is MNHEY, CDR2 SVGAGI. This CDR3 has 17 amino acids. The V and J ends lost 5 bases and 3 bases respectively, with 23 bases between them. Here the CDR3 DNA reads TGTGCCAGCAGTCCTACGCCTTATTGGCAGGCCGGCTACGAGCAGTACGTC. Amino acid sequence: CASSPTPYWQAGYEQYV.

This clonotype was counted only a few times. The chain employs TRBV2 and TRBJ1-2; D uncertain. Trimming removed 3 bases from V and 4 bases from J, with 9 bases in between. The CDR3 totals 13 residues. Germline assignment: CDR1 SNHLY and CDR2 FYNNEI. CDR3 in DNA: TGTGCCAGCAGTGATCTCCTGCTCTATGGCTACACCTTC. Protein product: CASSDLLLYGYTF.

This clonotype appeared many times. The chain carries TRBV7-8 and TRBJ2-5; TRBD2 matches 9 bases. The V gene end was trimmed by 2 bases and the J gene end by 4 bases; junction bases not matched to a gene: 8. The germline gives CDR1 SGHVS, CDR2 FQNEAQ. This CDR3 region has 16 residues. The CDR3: CASSLLGGGAIETQYF. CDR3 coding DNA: TGTGCCAGCAGCTTACTTGGCGGGGGGGCCATAGAGACCCAGTACTTC.

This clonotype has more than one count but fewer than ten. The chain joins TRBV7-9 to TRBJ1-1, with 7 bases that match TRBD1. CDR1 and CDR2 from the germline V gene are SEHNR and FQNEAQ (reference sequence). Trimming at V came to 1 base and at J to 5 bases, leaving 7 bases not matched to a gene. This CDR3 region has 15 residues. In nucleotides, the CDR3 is TGTGCCAGCAGCTTAGAGAGGACAGGAGGGACTGAAGCTTTCTTT. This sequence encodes CASSLERTGGTEAFF. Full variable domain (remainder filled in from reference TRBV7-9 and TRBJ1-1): DTGVSQNPRHKITKRGQNVTFRCDPISEHNRLYWYRQTLGQGPEFLTYFQNEAQLEKSRLLSDRFSAERPKGSFSTLEIQRTEQGDSAMYLCASSLERTGGTEAFFGQGTRLTVV.

The CDR3 here is CASSTGQGGNTIYF. As DNA, the CDR3 is TGTGCCAGCAGCACAGGACAGGGTGGAAACACCATATATTTT. The chain has TRBV7-2 and TRBJ1-3; 8 positions match TRBD1. The germline V gene has CDR1 SGHTA and CDR2 FQGNSA. CDR3 length equals 14 residues. The V segment lost 5 bases and the J segment 3 bases; nucleotides outside the gene matches: 3.

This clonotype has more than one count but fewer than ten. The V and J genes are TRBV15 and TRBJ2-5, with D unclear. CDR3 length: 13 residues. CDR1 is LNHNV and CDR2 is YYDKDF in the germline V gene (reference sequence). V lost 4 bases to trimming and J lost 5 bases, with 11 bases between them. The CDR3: CATSTAFFETQYF. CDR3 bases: TGTGCCACCAGCACAGCCTTTTTCGAGACCCAGTACTTC. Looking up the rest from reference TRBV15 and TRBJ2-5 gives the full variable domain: DAMVIQNPRYQVTQFGKPVTLSCSQTLNHNVMYWYQQKSSQAPKLLFHYYDKDFNNEADTPDNFQSRRPNTSFCFLDIRSPGLGDTAMYLCATSTAFFETQYFGPGTRLLVL.

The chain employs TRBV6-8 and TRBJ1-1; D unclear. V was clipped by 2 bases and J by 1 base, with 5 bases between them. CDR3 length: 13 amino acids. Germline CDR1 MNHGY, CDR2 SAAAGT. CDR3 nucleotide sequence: TGTGCCAGCAGTTACAATGCGAACACTGAAGCTTTCTTT. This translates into CASSYNANTEAFF.

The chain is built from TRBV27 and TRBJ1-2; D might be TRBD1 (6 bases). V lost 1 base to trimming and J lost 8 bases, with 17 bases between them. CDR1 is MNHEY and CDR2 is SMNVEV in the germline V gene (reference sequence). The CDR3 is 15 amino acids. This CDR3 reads CASSLFRTAPDGYTF. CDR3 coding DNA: TGTGCCAGCAGTTTATTCAGGACAGCCCCTGACGGCTACACCTTC.

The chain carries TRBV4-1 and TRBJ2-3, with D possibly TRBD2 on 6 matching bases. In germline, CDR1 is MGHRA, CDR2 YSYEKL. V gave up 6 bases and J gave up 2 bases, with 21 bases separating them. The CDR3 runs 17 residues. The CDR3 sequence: CASSLSGTRGYTDTQYF. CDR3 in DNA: TGCGCCAGCAGTCTTTCCGGGACTCGCGGCTACACAGATACGCAGTATTTT.

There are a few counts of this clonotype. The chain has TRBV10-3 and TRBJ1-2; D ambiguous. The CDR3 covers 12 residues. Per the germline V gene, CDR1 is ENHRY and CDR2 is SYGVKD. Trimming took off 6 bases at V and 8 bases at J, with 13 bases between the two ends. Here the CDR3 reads CAIRDPTHGYTF. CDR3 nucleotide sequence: TGTGCCATCAGGGACCCCACACACGGCTACACCTTC.

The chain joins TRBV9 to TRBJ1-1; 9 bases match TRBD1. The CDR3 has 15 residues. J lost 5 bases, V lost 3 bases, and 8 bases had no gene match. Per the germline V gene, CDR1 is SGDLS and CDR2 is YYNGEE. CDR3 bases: TGTGCCAGCAGCGGAGGGGGGACAGGGCATACTGAAGCTTTCTTT. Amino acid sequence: CASSGGGTGHTEAFF. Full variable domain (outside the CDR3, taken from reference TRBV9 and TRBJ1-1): DSGVTQTPKHLITATGQRVTLRCSPRSGDLSVYWYQQSLDQGLQFLIQYYNGEERAKGNILERFSAQQFPDLHSELNLSSLELGDSALYFCASSGGGTGHTEAFFGQGTRLTVV.

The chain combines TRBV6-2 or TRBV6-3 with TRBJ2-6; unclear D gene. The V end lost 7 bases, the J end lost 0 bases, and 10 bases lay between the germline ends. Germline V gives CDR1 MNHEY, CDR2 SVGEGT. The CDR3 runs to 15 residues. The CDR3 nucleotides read TGTGCCAGCACCGTCGGAGTCTCTGGGGCCAACGTCCTGACTTTC. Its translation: CASTVGVSGANVLTF.